This TCR beta chain was identified in a study of shared clonotypes between healthy human individuals (dated by TCRdb to the early 2020s). In terms of the full investigation: The cohort comprised a couple of women and a few men aged 18 to 49 years. For each donor, three plates each were used for CD4 naive and CD4 memory, two plates were used for CD8 naive, and one plate was used for CD8 memory. Blood TCR repertoires of five healthy adults were deeply sequenced to estimate repertoire size and the extent of clonotype sharing between individuals. To increase sequencing depth and limit assay-specific biases, different laboratories used diverse techniques to prepare libraries and sequence TCR repertoires. Each donor's leukapheresis produced roughly between roughly 0.85 and 10 billion PBMCs.

The donors were healthy, HIV-negative adults who had no recently reported acute infections or vaccinations. All donors were Caucasian adults living in Nashville, Tennessee, USA. CD4+ T cells were enriched by magnetic negative selection; naive cells were then positively selected on CD45RA, and the negative fraction formed the memory subset. After blood collection by leukapheresis, PBMCs were isolated using Ficoll-Histopaque density gradient centrifugation and then cryopreserved in the vapor phase of liquid nitrogen. Purity and quantity of every magnetically sorted T cell population were checked by analytical flow cytometry. Genomic DNA was isolated from each sorted fraction and quantified by UV absorbance on a Nanodrop 2000c. Notes on this clone: The antigen it recognizes is unknown. No much larger clonotype is one base removed from it; base qualities were not supplied. Other DNA variants within this sample encode the same CDR3.

General study outcomes and caveats: About 5% of naive CD4, 3.5% of naive CD8, about 2.4% of memory CD4, and about 0.4% of memory CD8 clonotypes were shared across four donors. Clonotypes shared by all four sorted-subset donors showed higher generation probabilities than non-shared clonotypes. Estimated clonotype richness was generally larger for naive than for memory subsets. Sampling was restricted to blood, and TCR repertoires in tissue are likely to differ from TCR repertoires in blood. Pairwise subsampling indicated that sequencing depth was expected to affect the degree of clonotype sharing among donors. Incomplete sequencing was indicated by rarefaction of sorted-subset datasets, despite the large sequencing depth. The small number of donors limited the genetic and exposure-history diversity represented.

Using the deep immunoSEQ assay, multiplex PCR amplified TCR CDR3 regions from genomic DNA. For each cell subset, the extracted genomic DNA was distributed evenly across all wells of several immunoSEQ 96-well plates, and each plate served as one replicate. For sorted subsets, approximately 210 ng of genomic DNA, equivalent to some 30,000 T cell genomes, went into each replicate PCR. Purified libraries were quantified with a Qubit 3.0 fluorometer, sized on a Bioanalyzer 2100, and re-quantified with the KAPA Library Quantification kit. A separate single-read 150-cycle Illumina NextSeq 550 flow cell was used to sequence each immunoSEQ 96-well plate. The original methods were these. Because the immunoSEQ output held only junctional sequences and lacked quality scores, the filtering could not match the filtering applied to full-length reads. To assign V/J genes and CDR3, sequences were annotated using PyIR, a Python wrapper for IgBLAST v1.9, with IMGT germline references. Reads were removed for weak V/J assignments (E-value above 1e-6), missing CDR3, stop codons, out-of-frame junctions, or ambiguous translated residues. V3J clonotypes were defined as sequences sharing an identical inferred V gene, J gene, and CDR3 amino acid sequence. To compute the percentage overlap between repertoires, the number of shared unique clonotypes was divided by the size of the smaller repertoire. Repertoire richness was assessed with RTK rarefaction, the Chao1 estimator, and Recon v2.1 estimates of unobserved clonotypes. For all TCRbeta clonotypes obtained by the gDNA method from four donors, generation probabilities were computed with OLGA. The clones in this table, taken by TCRdb from immuneACCESS, are in-frame only. Not every clone is retained; where verified, under half of the shortfall comes from an unresolved V gene, and the cause of the rest is unknown. V and J calls and clone size are copied from that table; D and trimming were computed from the DNA. The sample data list some 980,000 clones, and less than 85% of these were observed just once. The biggest ten clones account for 1.5% of the sample.

The CDR3 starts with the cysteine, ends with the phenylalanine, and has 14 residues. The kept DNA is CDR3 alone, 42 bases in frame from the first base. The V end loses 3 bases and the J end loses 5 bases, and a stretch of 10 bases separates them. From the germline V gene (reference sequence), CDR1 is LNHDA and CDR2 is SQIVND. The chain uses TRBV19 and TRBJ2-2; the D gene is not confidently resolved. The sample comprised memory CD4+ T cells sorted from blood. The label giving this sample's cell subset or site can be read as: CD45RA-negative fraction. The receptor was isolated from a man aged 18 to 29 in good health. CDR3 region: CASSIGQPTGELFF. The nucleotide sequence is given as TGTGCCAGTAGTATCGGGCAGCCGACCGGGGAGCTGTTTTTT.